This record covers a single T cell receptor (beta chain). No antigen is known for it. No quality values exist for individual bases; no much larger clone is one base distant. Including cysteine and phenylalanine, the CDR3 has 16 amino acids. CDR3 DNA only is kept here, 48 bases in frame from base 1. Trimming removed 3 bases from V and 0 bases from J, leaving 9 bases between the germline ends. Sequences MDHEN (CDR1) and SYDVKM (CDR2) are obtained from the germline V gene. These data originate in a study of vaccination and CD4 T cells after COVID-19 (dated by TCRdb to between 2021 and 2024). With regard to the full study: Convalescent patients had a positive SARS-CoV-2 result on nasal swab PCR, and of these patients, several had mild disease and one had severe disease. In the convalescent cohort there were six males and four females, among whom were two Hispanic individuals, seven Caucasians, two Asians and one multiracial person. Two doses of either the Pfizer-BioNTech BNT162b2 vaccine (n=8) or the Moderna mRNA-1273 vaccine (n=2) were administered to participants. Post-COVID blood samples from convalescent patients were collected a median of around 110 days after diagnosis, with a range of 35 to 161 days. Post-vaccine blood samples were taken a median of around 68 days after the second vaccine dose, with a range of roughly 13 to 250 days. In roughly nine COVID-19 convalescent patients and 4 infection-naive healthy vaccine recipients, the spike-specific CD4+ TCR repertoire before mRNA vaccination was compared with the repertoire after mRNA vaccination.

Results the study describes overall, beyond this receptor: The study included relatively few convalescent patients and did not analyze early timepoints after natural infection. An increase in the median number of SARS-CoV-2-reactive clonotypes from 20 to 25 after infection to 35 to 40 after vaccination was observed, but the change was not found to be significant. In convalescent patients, nearly all vaccine-specific clones (304 of 307) were found to be mono-reactive for SARS-CoV-2 spike rather than cross-reactive with common cold coronaviruses. In convalescent patients, a median roughly 83% of post-vaccine SARS-CoV-2-reactive clones were detected only after vaccination, and vaccine-specific priming was suggested by this finding.

Positive SARS-CoV-2 PCR tests in the convalescent patients dated from March to December 2020, before Alpha, Beta and Delta variants emerged in the United States. Ficoll-Paque Plus gradient centrifugation was used to isolate PBMCs from whole blood, and the isolated PBMCs were then either used fresh or cryopreserved at -140C. Library generation was performed with PCR. The data were produced on an Illumina iSeq 100. In the paper's pipeline: Non-productive sequences were removed, and CDR3s not starting with C, not ending with F or W, or shorter than 7 amino acids were discarded. Levenshtein distances (stringdist) and unrooted phylogenetic trees (ape) in R version 3.6.1 were used to assess CDR3 homology. TCRdb reprocessing: public reads trimmed at Q25 with fastp, clones called with MiXCR, in-frame beta chains kept. When rows share a CDR3 protein, they turn into one entry using the most common DNA and genes. What appears here as the V and J calls and clone size reflects TCRdb's work, not the paper's. This sample lists about 20,000 distinct CDR3 sequences; under 60% were detected once. Jointly, the top ten make up 1.1% of the sample.

The starting material was CD4+ T cells from blood, obtained before SARS-CoV-2 vaccination. The V and J genes are TRBV28 and TRBJ2-6, with the D gene not confidently named. This TCR was sampled from a human donor who had recovered from COVID-19. The nucleotide sequence reads TGTGCCAGCAGTTTCTTACCGCACTCTGGGGCCAACGTCCTGACTTTC. Its coded protein is CASSFLPHSGANVLTF.